The 25 T cell receptor beta chains given below trace back to one sample, sequenced in a study of OX40 agonist ivuxolimab in advanced cancers. TCRdb keeps only in-frame clones here, not all; method: immunoSEQ multiplex PCR. The sample holds around 63,000 clones, 75% to 90% seen once. Specimen: CD4+ or CD8+ T cells sorted from blood, collected in a trial of the OX40 agonist ivuxolimab. The receptors originated from an adult with an advanced solid tumor such as melanoma, head and neck, liver or kidney cancer.

The chain is built from TRBV7-8 and TRBJ2-2; D not certain. CDR3 length: 14 residues. Germline CDR1 SGHVS, CDR2 FQNEAQ. V was pared by 5 bases and J by 3 bases, with 10 bases between. The CDR3 DNA reads TGTGCCAGCAGCCCTAACCCTCACACCGGGGAGCTGTTTTTT. It codes for CASSPNPHTGELFF. The variable domain in full, with the rest retrieved from reference TRBV7-8 and TRBJ2-2, is GAGVSQSPRYKVAKRGQDVALRCDPISGHVSLFWYQQALGQGPEFLTYFQNEAQLDKSGLPSDRFFAERPEGSVSTLKIQRTQQEDSAVYLCASSPNPHTGELFFGEGSRLTVL.

The rearrangement joins TRBV5-1 to TRBJ1-1, with 9 positions matching TRBD1. Unmatched junction bases numbered 7, after V lost 5 bases and J lost 5 bases. This CDR3 is built from 14 residues. CDR1 SGHRS and CDR2 YFSETQ come from the germline V gene. CDR3: CASRVQGALTEAFF. Written as DNA, the CDR3 is TGCGCCAGCAGGGTACAGGGGGCGCTAACTGAAGCTTTCTTT.

V is TRBV10-3 and J is TRBJ2-1, with 13 bases identical to TRBD2. V lost 4 bases and J lost 8; bases outside the gene matches: 5. The CDR3 is 15 amino acids. Germline loops: CDR1 ENHRY, CDR2 SYGVKD. CDR3 region: CAISGRLAGGDEQFF. In nucleotides, the CDR3 is TGTGCCATCAGTGGCCGACTAGCGGGGGGCGATGAGCAGTTCTTC.

This clone was picked up one time. CDR3 residues: CASSGDMSASGNTIYF. For the CDR3, the DNA is TGCGCCAGCAGCGGGGATATGTCAGCCTCTGGAAACACCATATATTTT. The chain has TRBV5-1 and TRBJ1-3; D gene uncertain. CDR3 length equals 16 residues. V dropped 4 bases and J dropped 0 bases, with 14 bases sitting between them. The V gene's germline CDR1 is SGHRS and CDR2 YFSETQ.

V and J are TRBV19 and TRBJ1-1, with a tentative D call TRBD1 (5 bases). Germline values: CDR1 LNHDA, CDR2 SQIVND (reference sequence). The CDR3 is 13 amino acids. V was clipped by 3 bases and J by 1 base, with 6 bases between them. The CDR3 loop is CASSITGNTEAFF. Written as DNA, the CDR3 is TGTGCCAGTAGTATTACAGGGAACACTGAAGCTTTCTTT. Drawing the rest from reference TRBV19 and TRBJ1-1, the complete variable domain is DGGITQSPKYLFRKEGQNVTLSCEQNLNHDAMYWYRQDPGQGLRLIYYSQIVNDFQKGDIAEGYSVSREKKESFPLTVTSAQKNPTAFYLCASSITGNTEAFFGQGTRLTVV.

The CDR3 bases are TGTGCCAGCAGCGCGACAGGTTTTGGCATCGGGGAGCTGTTTTTT. As protein: CASSATGFGIGELFF. The chain joins TRBV9 to TRBJ2-2, with D possibly TRBD1 on 6 matching bases. V shed 3 bases and J shed 7 bases, with 16 bases lying between them. Germline V gene data show CDR1 as SGDLS and CDR2 as YYNGEE. The CDR3 has 15 amino acids.

The V and J genes are TRBV19 and TRBJ1-2, with 10 bases that match TRBD1. After removal of 4 bases from V and 5 bases from J, the junction contained 4 bases not matched to a gene. Germline CDR1 is LNHDA and CDR2 is SQIVND (reference sequence). The CDR3 loop spans 14 amino acids. CDR3 residues: CASSRGQGIYGYTF. The DNA for the CDR3 is TGTGCCAGTAGTAGGGGACAGGGGATTTATGGCTACACCTTC.

CDR3 nucleotide sequence: TGTGCCAGCAGTTACAGGGCCAATCAGCCCCAGCATTTT. This codes for CASSYRANQPQHF. The V gene is TRBV6-5, the J gene TRBJ1-5; D is unresolved. The CDR3 is 13 residues long. Trimming removed 2 bases from V and 3 bases from J, with 5 bases in between. Germline-derived CDR1 and CDR2 are MNHEY and SVGAGI.

The chain combines TRBV29-1 with TRBJ2-7; 11 bases fit TRBD2. With 5 bases clipped from V and 2 bases from J, the junction kept 5 bases outside the gene matches. Germline V gene lookup returns CDR1 SQVTM and CDR2 ANQGSEA. This CDR3 region has 14 residues. Here the CDR3 reads CSVTSGRPPYEQYF. The CDR3 DNA sequence: TGCAGCGTTACTAGCGGGAGACCTCCCTACGAGCAGTACTTC.

The chain uses TRBV19 and TRBJ1-4, with a tentative D call TRBD1 (5 bases). The CDR3 spans 18 residues. Per the germline V gene, CDR1 is LNHDA and CDR2 is SQIVND (reference sequence). Trimming shortened V by 1 base and J by 7 bases, and 22 bases separated the two germline ends. The chain's CDR3 is CASSIAPRARGRGEKLFF. For the CDR3, the DNA is TGTGCCAGTAGTATAGCCCCCAGGGCGAGGGGCCGGGGTGAAAAACTGTTTTTT.

This clone was detected a few times. The chain recombines TRBV9 with TRBJ2-6; D is unclear. Trimming took 4 bases from V and 2 from J, leaving 10 bases between them. This CDR3 comprises 15 residues. Looked up from germline, CDR1 is SGDLS and CDR2 is YYNGEE. CDR3 DNA sequence: TGTGCCAGCAGCCCCCGGCGCGCTGGGGCCAACGTCCTGACTTTC. It is translated as CASSPRRAGANVLTF.

The V call is TRBV7-2, the J call TRBJ1-2; 11 bases agree with TRBD1. The CDR3 extends over 15 amino acids. Germline loops: CDR1 SGHTA, CDR2 FQGNSA. Trimming at V came to 2 bases and at J to 4 bases, leaving 3 bases not matched to a gene. The CDR3 sequence is CASSLRDRGTYGYTF. The CDR3 DNA sequence: TGTGCCAGCAGCTTAAGGGACAGGGGGACCTATGGCTACACCTTC.

V is TRBV28 and J is TRBJ2-5; maybe TRBD1 (5 bases). Trimming pared 8 bases from V and 4 bases from J, leaving 14 bases between. The CDR3 has 13 amino acids. CDR1 is MDHEN and CDR2 is SYDVKM in the germline V gene. Here the CDR3 reads CASSTFQGETQYF. CDR3 nucleotide sequence: TGTGCCAGCTCGACTTTTCAGGGAGAGACCCAGTACTTC.

A few counts support this clone. The chain is built from TRBV28 and TRBJ2-5; 7 nucleotides match TRBD1. The CDR3 totals 14 residues. V lost 3 bases and J lost 3; bases outside the gene matches: 4. CDR1 is MDHEN, CDR2 SYDVKM, per germline. This CDR3 is CASSFGTVEETQYF. CDR3 DNA: TGTGCCAGCAGTTTTGGGACAGTTGAAGAGACCCAGTACTTC.

The CDR3: CASSPGQGEQPQHF. CDR3 nucleotide sequence: TGTGCCAGCAGTCCGGGACAGGGGGAACAGCCCCAGCATTTT. The chain combines TRBV28 with TRBJ1-5, with TRBD1 matching over 11 bases. The V gene end was trimmed by 5 bases and the J gene end by 7 bases; junction bases not matched to a gene: 4. Germline CDR1 and CDR2: MDHEN and SYDVKM. This CDR3 has 14 amino acids.

The rearrangement uses TRBV6-5 and TRBJ2-3; 7 bases line up with TRBD2. Unmatched junction bases numbered 0, after V lost 2 bases and J lost 1 base. Germline values: CDR1 MNHEY, CDR2 SVGAGI. There are 14 residues in the CDR3. This CDR3 is CASSYGGGTDTQYF. In DNA form, the CDR3 reads TGTGCCAGCAGTTACGGGGGGGGCACAGATACGCAGTATTTT.

This chain connects TRBV11-2 to TRBJ1-1; D is undetermined. Germline-derived CDR1 and CDR2 are SGHAT and FQNNGV. V gave up 2 bases and J gave up 1 base, with 11 bases separating them. The length of the CDR3 is 15 residues. CDR3 in DNA: TGTGCCAGCAGCTTATGGGTGCAATCGAACACTGAAGCTTTCTTT. Protein sequence: CASSLWVQSNTEAFF. The entire variable domain, with the rest obtained from reference TRBV11-2 and TRBJ1-1, is as follows: EAGVAQSPRYKIIEKRQSVAFWCNPISGHATLYWYQQILGQGPKLLIQFQNNGVVDDSQLPKDRFSAERLKGVDSTLKIQPAKLEDSAVYLCASSLWVQSNTEAFFGQGTRLTVV.

The gene calls are TRBV5-8 and TRBJ2-1; TRBD1 is a possible D gene (6 bases). Trimming removed 0 bases at V and 0 bases at J, with 7 bases between. Germline lookup yields CDR1 SGHTS and CDR2 YDEGEE. This CDR3 is 15 amino acids long. The DNA for the CDR3 is TGTGCCAGCAGCTTGGTGGGGGCCTCCTACAATGAGCAGTTCTTC. It specifies CASSLVGASYNEQFF.

The V and J genes are TRBV23-1 and TRBJ2-3; no firm D call. TRBV23-1 is given ORF status, its function remaining uncertain. The CDR3 runs to 12 residues. V lost 0 bases and J 4 bases, leaving 2 bases between the germline ends. CDR3 sequence reads: CASSQSPDTQYF. The CDR3 DNA reads as TGCGCCAGCAGTCAATCCCCAGATACGCAGTATTTT.

This chain uses TRBV5-4 with TRBJ2-7; 9 bases map to TRBD1. CDR1 is SGHNT, CDR2 YYREEE, per germline (reference sequence). The length of the CDR3 is 15 residues. V was pared by 3 bases and J by 3 bases, with 7 bases of the junction left unmatched. CDR3 DNA: TGTGCCAGCAGCTGGGGACAGGGCACAAGCTACGAGCAGTACTTC. It yields the protein CASSWGQGTSYEQYF.

This clone was detected only once. The V and J genes are TRBV7-9 and TRBJ1-4, with D perhaps matching TRBD1 (5 bases). CDR3 length: 16 residues. CDR1 and CDR2 (germline): SEHNR, FQNEAQ (reference sequence). Trimming removed 3 bases from V and 8 bases from J, with 19 bases in between. This CDR3 reads CASSLGQGSGGEKLFF. The CDR3 DNA sequence: TGTGCCAGCAGCTTGGGTCAGGGATCCGGGGGAGAAAAACTGTTTTTT.

The V call is TRBV6-6, the J call TRBJ1-2; TRBD1 might be the D (5 bases). The V gene lost 4 bases and the J gene lost 2 bases, with 8 bases spanning the gap. The CDR3 sequence is 13 residues long. Germline V gene data show CDR1 as MNHNY and CDR2 as SVGAGI (reference sequence). CDR3 in DNA: TGTGCCAGCAGTTCGGGGCGCAACTATGGCTACACCTTC. Protein: CASSSGRNYGYTF.

The gene calls are TRBV6-5 and TRBJ1-6; D remains unclear. The germline V and J ends were trimmed by 5 bases and 5 bases, with 7 bases remaining between them. Germline loops: CDR1 MNHEY, CDR2 SVGAGI. This CDR3 is built from 13 residues. The CDR3 region is CASSRQDNSPLHF. CDR3 in DNA: TGTGCCAGCAGTAGGCAGGATAATTCACCCCTCCACTTT.

This clone was counted only a few times. This rearrangement joins TRBV5-1 to TRBJ2-5, with 15 bases that match TRBD2. The CDR3 runs 15 residues. Trimming removed 4 bases from V and 5 bases from J; junction bases left unmatched: 3. The germline gives CDR1 SGHRS, CDR2 YFSETQ. For the CDR3, the DNA is TGCGCCAGCAGCACCGGACTAGCGGGAGGGGAGACCCAGTACTTC. Residues: CASSTGLAGGETQYF.

V and J are TRBV5-1 and TRBJ1-1; 8 bases are a match to TRBD1. The CDR3 sequence is 16 residues long. The V and J ends lost 0 bases and 1 base, in that order; junction bases with no gene match: 5. Germline V gene lookup returns CDR1 SGHRS and CDR2 YFSETQ. The CDR3 spells CASSLVGGTGNTEAFF. The CDR3 DNA reads as TGCGCCAGCAGCTTGGTAGGGGGGACAGGGAACACTGAAGCTTTCTTT. The variable domain in full, completed from reference TRBV5-1 and TRBJ1-1, reads KAGVTQTPRYLIKTRGQQVTLSCSPISGHRSVSWYQQTPGQGLQFLFEYFSETQRNKGNFPGRFSGRQFSNSRSEMNVSTLELGDSALYLCASSLVGGTGNTEAFFGQGTRLTVV.